This passage covers 29 T cell receptor beta chains from one sample sequenced in a study of T cell responses to AZD1222 COVID-19 vaccine. Here immunoSEQ multiplex PCR was the method, and the copy in TCRdb shows in-frame clones only, minus some. This sample yields about 120,000 clones, of which about 90% are seen a single time; around 7.5% belongs to the top ten. The starting material was peripheral blood, obtained on day 0 of AZD1222 vaccination. The receptors were gathered from an adult in good health.

CDR3 DNA sequence: TGTGCCAGCAGCCAAGTAACTACGAGAACGGGCACTGAAGCTTTCTTT. Protein: CASSQVTTRTGTEAFF. This chain joins TRBV3-1 (or the pseudogene TRBV3-2) and TRBJ1-1; D call uncertain. This CDR3 contains 16 residues. V dropped 1 base and J dropped 4 bases, with 16 bases sitting between them. The germline CDR1 and CDR2 sequences are LGHDT and YNNKEL (reference sequence).

There are a few counts of this clone. The CDR3 DNA reads TGTGCCAGCAGCGTAGCTGGGACAGGGTCCGCCGGGGAGCTGTTTTTT. Protein sequence: CASSVAGTGSAGELFF. The chain links TRBV9 to TRBJ2-2; 9 bases are shared with TRBD1. This CDR3 has 16 residues. The germline CDR1 and CDR2 sequences are SGDLS and YYNGEE. With 0 bases clipped from V and 6 bases from J, the junction kept 6 bases outside the gene matches.

This chain links TRBV18 with TRBJ2-7; D is unresolved. Germline V CDR1 and CDR2: KGHSH, LQKENI. V was pared by 2 bases and J by 3 bases, with 11 bases between. This CDR3 contains 14 residues. The CDR3 spells CASSPGQTGYEQYF. CDR3 bases: TGTGCCAGCTCACCAGGGCAGACTGGCTACGAGCAGTACTTC.

The chain couples TRBV7-9 to TRBJ2-5; D may be TRBD1 (5 bases). The CDR3 runs 13 residues. The V gene lost 4 bases and the J gene lost 3 bases, with 9 bases spanning the gap. The germline gives CDR1 SEHNR, CDR2 FQNEAQ (reference sequence). The DNA for the CDR3 is TGTGCCAGCAGCTCGACAGAAGAAGAGACCCAGTACTTC. It encodes CASSSTEEETQYF.

This clone occurred a few times. CDR3 sequence: CASSPLRLEGAGEQYF. DNA for the CDR3: TGTGCCAGCAGTCCCCTGAGGCTCGAGGGGGCCGGAGAGCAGTACTTC. The gene calls are TRBV7-2 and TRBJ2-7; the match to TRBD1 covers 7 bases. V shed 6 bases and J 7 bases; nucleotides not matched to a gene: 18. This CDR3 region has 16 residues. Germline CDR1 is SGHTA and CDR2 is FQGNSA.

The chain combines TRBV19 with TRBJ1-5; 7 positions agree with TRBD1. Germline V gene lookup returns CDR1 LNHDA and CDR2 SQIVND (reference sequence). V lost 8 bases to trimming and J lost 7 bases; unmatched junction nucleotides: 11. This CDR3 spans 14 amino acids. CDR3 bases: TGTGCCAGTCGGGGTGGAGGGGGCCGGCAGCCCCAGCATTTT. Residues: CASRGGGGRQPQHF.

To note about this clone: This same CDR3 is encoded by further DNA sequences in the sample. The chain is built from TRBV14 and TRBJ1-6, with D perhaps matching TRBD1 (6 bases). Trimming stripped 4 bases from V and 7 bases from J, with 8 bases between. Germline loops: CDR1 SGHDN, CDR2 FVKESK. The length of the CDR3 is 13 residues. The CDR3 nucleotides read TGTGCCAGCAGCCTACAGGGAAATTCACCCCTCCACTTT. It codes for CASSLQGNSPLHF.

The CDR3 reads CSVDRTSSLGEQFF. In DNA form, the CDR3 reads TGCAGCGTTGATAGGACTAGCAGTTTGGGTGAGCAGTTCTTC. The chain links TRBV29-1 to TRBJ2-1, with 8 bases identical to TRBD2. V shed 3 bases, J shed 9 bases, and the junction held 10 bases outside the gene matches. Looked up from germline, CDR1 is SQVTM and CDR2 is ANQGSEA. The CDR3 runs to 14 residues.

The rearrangement uses TRBV7-8 and TRBJ2-7; the match to TRBD2 covers 7 bases. The V gene's germline CDR1 is SGHVS and CDR2 FQNEAQ. The CDR3 loop spans 16 amino acids. V gave up 5 bases and J gave up 0 bases; unmatched junction bases: 10. DNA of the CDR3: TGTGCCAGCAGCCTCCTAGCGGCCCTGAGCTCCTACGAGCAGTACTTC. Protein product: CASSLLAALSSYEQYF. Combining the CDR3 with reference TRBV7-8 and TRBJ2-7 gives the whole variable domain GAGVSQSPRYKVAKRGQDVALRCDPISGHVSLFWYQQALGQGPEFLTYFQNEAQLDKSGLPSDRFFAERPEGSVSTLKIQRTQQEDSAVYLCASSLLAALSSYEQYFGPGTRLTVT.

V and J are TRBV12-5 and TRBJ1-1; D is ambiguous. Deletions cut 7 bases from V and 2 bases from J, with 11 bases between. The CDR3 is made up of 13 amino acids. CDR1 and CDR2 (germline): LGHNT, FRNRAP. This CDR3 is CASASGLNTEAFF. DNA of the CDR3: TGTGCTAGTGCCTCCGGGCTCAACACTGAAGCTTTCTTT.

The CDR3 DNA is TGTGCCAGCAGCTTGTTCGAGCAGGGCAATTCACCCCTCCACTTT. This translates into CASSLFEQGNSPLHF. This chain connects TRBV5-5 to TRBJ1-6; a weak D match, TRBD1 (5 bases). The CDR3 runs to 15 residues. Germline V gene sequence: CDR1 SGHKS, CDR2 YYEKEE (reference sequence). Deletions cut 1 base from V and 7 bases from J, with 12 bases between.

The genes are TRBV28 and TRBJ2-1, with 12 positions matching TRBD2. CDR3 length: 16 amino acids. Unmatched junction bases numbered 3, after V lost 6 bases and J lost 0 bases. Per the germline V gene, CDR1 is MDHEN and CDR2 is SYDVKM. The CDR3 region has the DNA TGTGCCAGCAGCACACTAGCGGGAGGCTCCTACAATGAGCAGTTCTTC. This encodes CASSTLAGGSYNEQFF.

This chain joins TRBV6-5 and TRBJ2-3, with 12 bases identical to TRBD2. V lost 2 bases to trimming and J lost 7 bases; unmatched junction nucleotides: 7. This CDR3 region has 16 residues. Germline V lookup: CDR1 MNHEY, CDR2 SVGAGI. CDR3 in amino acids: CASSYKTSGRQYTQYF. CDR3 bases: TGTGCCAGCAGTTACAAGACTAGCGGGAGACAATATACGCAGTATTTT.

The chain combines TRBV3-1 (or the pseudogene TRBV3-2) with TRBJ2-7; a possible D gene is TRBD2 (7 bases). V lost 2 bases and J lost 1, with 15 bases in between. Germline assignment: CDR1 LGHDT and CDR2 YNNKEL (reference sequence). This CDR3 is built from 16 residues. The CDR3 protein is CASSQPGGRESYEQYF. The DNA for the CDR3 is TGTGCCAGCAGCCAACCCGGGGGGCGAGAATCCTACGAGCAGTACTTC.

This clone was seen a single time. V and J are TRBV4-2 and TRBJ2-7; possibly TRBD1 for D (5 bases). Germline CDR1 and CDR2: LGHNA and YNFKEQ. The CDR3 loop spans 14 amino acids. The V gene lost 0 bases and the J gene lost 6 bases, with 12 bases spanning the gap. CDR3 in amino acids: CASSQEAGLIEQYF. Written as DNA, the CDR3 is TGTGCCAGCAGCCAAGAAGCAGGGTTGATCGAGCAGTACTTC.

The V and J genes are TRBV6-5 and TRBJ1-4; D possibly corresponds to TRBD1 (6 bases). The germline V gene encodes CDR1 MNHEY and CDR2 SVGAGI. This CDR3 has 15 amino acids. Trimming shortened V by 0 bases and J by 7 bases, and 12 bases separated the two germline ends. The CDR3 DNA follows: TGTGCCAGCAGTTACTCGCCGGGGGCTTTTGAAAAACTGTTTTTT. Amino acid sequence: CASSYSPGAFEKLFF.

V is TRBV5-1 and J is TRBJ2-7; the D gene is possibly TRBD1 (6 bases). V shed 0 bases and J shed 5 bases, with 12 bases lying between them. CDR1 and CDR2 from the germline V gene are SGHRS and YFSETQ. The CDR3 totals 14 residues. The CDR3 protein is CASSLGGRSNEQYF. The CDR3 coding sequence is TGCGCCAGCAGCTTGGGGGGGCGAAGCAACGAGCAGTACTTC.

The V and J genes are TRBV4-1 and TRBJ2-7, with 8 bases identical to TRBD2. Germline V gene lookup returns CDR1 MGHRA and CDR2 YSYEKL. This CDR3 has 17 residues. Trimming at V came to 4 bases and at J to 5 bases, leaving 16 bases not matched to a gene. In nucleotides, the CDR3 is TGCGCCAGCAGCCTTGACAGCGGGAGCCTTTTCGGCCACGAGCAGTACTTC. This encodes CASSLDSGSLFGHEQYF.

The rearrangement uses TRBV7-8 and TRBJ2-1, with no clear D. This CDR3 spans 13 amino acids. V shed 5 bases and J shed 3 bases, with 8 bases lying between them. From germline, CDR1 is SGHVS and CDR2 FQNEAQ. For the CDR3, the DNA is TGTGCCAGCAGCCCAAGGGACTACAATGAGCAGTTCTTC. It is translated as CASSPRDYNEQFF.

The chain recombines TRBV13 with TRBJ1-2; D unclear. V lost 3 bases to trimming and J lost 8 bases, with 16 bases between them. Germline V lookup: CDR1 PRHDT, CDR2 FYEKMQ (reference sequence). The CDR3 is made up of 14 amino acids. This CDR3 reads CASSFEAGGRGYTF. In nucleotides, the CDR3 is TGTGCCAGCAGCTTTGAGGCGGGCGGGCGAGGCTACACCTTC.

In its sample, this clone was seen a few times. The rearrangement joins TRBV7-3 to TRBJ2-3; 11 nucleotides align to TRBD2. The CDR3 is 15 amino acids. V dropped 4 bases and J dropped 2; count of bases not matched to a gene: 2. Germline CDR1 is SGHTA and CDR2 is FQGTGA. The CDR3 DNA is TGTGCCAGCAGCTCGGGACTAGCGGACACAGATACGCAGTATTTT. Its protein product is CASSSGLADTDTQYF.

J is TRBJ1-2 and V is TRBV4-1; D uncertain. V lost 3 bases and J lost 4, with 12 bases in between. This CDR3 is built from 14 residues. Per the germline V gene, CDR1 is MGHRA and CDR2 is YSYEKL. DNA of the CDR3: TGCGCCAGCAGCCAGGAGGGCCTGTTCTATGGCTACACCTTC. It specifies CASSQEGLFYGYTF.

The chain combines TRBV24-1 with TRBJ1-1; TRBD1 agrees at 7 bases. The CDR3 totals 12 residues. The V gene's germline CDR1 is KGHDR and CDR2 SFDVKD. J gave up 11 bases and V 3 bases, and 5 bases lay outside the gene matches. The CDR3 sequence: CATSDATGIAFF. CDR3 sequence (DNA): TGTGCCACCAGTGATGCGACAGGGATTGCTTTCTTT.

The V gene is TRBV5-1, the J gene TRBJ2-2, with a weak D call TRBD2 (6 bases). V gave up 3 bases and J gave up 13 bases, with 13 bases separating them. This CDR3 contains 12 residues. The germline CDR1 and CDR2 sequences are SGHRS and YFSETQ. CDR3 bases: TGCGCCAGCAGCTGGACAAGGGAGGTGCTGTTTTTT. Residues: CASSWTREVLFF.

The chain carries TRBV7-2 and TRBJ2-3; a possible D gene is TRBD1 (5 bases). V was trimmed by 5 bases and J by 2 bases, leaving 17 bases between them. The CDR3 is 16 residues long. Germline CDR1 is SGHTA and CDR2 is FQGNSA. CDR3 DNA: TGTGCCAGCAGCCCCTACAGGACCACATTCACAGATACGCAGTATTTT. Translation: CASSPYRTTFTDTQYF.

This rearrangement joins TRBV12-3 or TRBV12-4 to TRBJ1-1, with D maybe TRBD1 (5 bases). V lost 0 bases, J lost 11 bases, and 13 bases lay in between. The CDR3 runs to 13 residues. The DNA for the CDR3 is TGTGCCAGCAGTTTAGCTGCAGGGATGCGTGCTTTCTTT. This gives the protein CASSLAAGMRAFF.

The V gene is TRBV5-4, the J gene TRBJ1-4; D possibly corresponds to TRBD1 (5 bases). There are 16 residues in the CDR3. The V end lost 3 bases, the J end lost 5 bases, and 17 bases lay between the germline ends. Per the germline V gene, CDR1 is SGHNT and CDR2 is YYREEE (reference sequence). The CDR3 here is CASSWERDGRNEKLFF. Written as DNA, the CDR3 is TGTGCCAGCAGCTGGGAACGGGACGGCAGGAATGAAAAACTGTTTTTT. The full variable domain, with the rest looked up from reference TRBV5-4 and TRBJ1-4, is ETGVTQSPTHLIKTRGQQVTLRCSSQSGHNTVSWYQQALGQGPQFIFQYYREEENGRGNFPPRFSGLQFPNYSSELNVNALELDDSALYLCASSWERDGRNEKLFFGSGTQLSVL.

In this sample, this clone turned up once. The rearrangement joins TRBV7-9 to TRBJ1-1, with TRBD1 matching over 7 bases. CDR1 is SEHNR and CDR2 is FQNEAQ in the germline V gene (reference sequence). This CDR3 comprises 16 residues. J gave up 4 bases and V 5 bases, and 13 bases lay outside the gene matches. CDR3 bases: TGTGCCAGCAGCCTGGGCTTACAGGGGACGGGCACTGAAGCTTTCTTT. Amino acids: CASSLGLQGTGTEAFF.

The chain recombines TRBV7-8 with TRBJ2-2; TRBD2 aligns across 7 bases. CDR1 is SGHVS and CDR2 is FQNEAQ in the germline V gene. The J segment lost 4 bases and the V segment lost 2 bases, leaving 7 bases of the junction unmatched. The CDR3 has 16 amino acids. This CDR3 is CASSLSRGGGTGELFF. CDR3 DNA sequence: TGTGCCAGCAGCTTATCGAGGGGCGGGGGCACCGGGGAGCTGTTTTTT.